This TCR beta chain was recorded in a study of blood T cell repertoires in COVID-19. The wider study: Researchers got acute and convalescent COVID-19 samples from the United States, Italy and Spain. Sample material is recorded as cDNA or gDNA derived from T cells, B-cell-depleted T cells, or PBMCs.

As originally analysed: Amplification of reference gene primers was used by the study to estimate nucleated cell counts. Sequencing used immunoSEQ multiplex PCR; TCRdb keeps in-frame clones, though not all of them. The V and J calls and clone size were taken over from that table, and D and trimming were inferred from the DNA. The sample has approximately 410,000 clones, around 86% seen once; the top ten hold 1.4% to 1.5%. CDR3 size: 15 residues. Germline V lookup: CDR1 SEHNR, CDR2 FQNEAQ (reference sequence). V lost 0 bases to trimming and J lost 2 bases, with 9 bases between them. The chain uses TRBV7-9 and TRBJ2-3, with D possibly TRBD2 on 6 matching bases. The clonotype was recovered from a woman aged 25 to 39 with active or convalescent COVID-19. The source material was peripheral blood. CDR3 sequence: CASSLASGPTDTQYF. Written as DNA, the CDR3 is TGTGCCAGCAGCTTAGCTAGCGGACCCACAGATACGCAGTATTTT.